This T cell receptor beta chain was profiled in a study of technical replicates of blood from a few donors. The CDR3 has 15 residues. Trimming cost V 4 bases and J 0 bases, with 13 bases left between them. Germline-derived CDR1 and CDR2 are SGDLS and YYNGEE. Using immunoSEQ multiplex PCR, the repertoire was profiled, and TCRdb retains in-frame clones only, with some absent. The sample includes roughly 12,000 clones, 90% to 95% of them seen just once. Sequenced input: PBMCs. The chain has TRBV9 and TRBJ1-1, with D perhaps TRBD1 (6 bases). The TCR originated in a human donor in good health. The CDR3 is CASSPRQAMNTEAFF. CDR3 in DNA: TGTGCCAGCAGCCCAAGACAGGCTATGAACACTGAAGCTTTCTTT.